The rows below give T cell receptor beta chains drawn from one sample of a study of T-cell reconstitution after alpha-beta-depleted transplantation in children. MiXCR was run by TCRdb on the PCR reads, yielding one entry per CDR3 protein. The sample holds about 400,000 distinct CDR3 sequences, roughly 13% seen once. The sequencing used PBMCs, collected from the stem cell graft. All receptors derive from a human donor who donated a stem cell graft to a child with Fanconi anemia. CDR3s include the opening cysteine and the closing phenylalanine or tryptophan. Fields, in order: V gene, D gene, clone size, J gene, CDR3 DNA, CDR3 protein. The D gene is left open where the match is weak. Only some rows state a clone size, as once, few, many or a class for expanded clones.

v_gene: TRBV7-9
d_gene: NA
abundance: NA
j_gene: TRBJ1-2
CDR3nt: TGTGCCAGCAGCTTAGAGGGGATTGGACAGGGCTACACCTTC
CDR3aa: CASSLEGIGQGYTF

v_gene: TRBV11-2
d_gene: NA
abundance: few
j_gene: TRBJ2-7
CDR3nt: TGTGCCAGCAGCCATACTAGGGGGGCCGGGAACGAGCAGTACTTC
CDR3aa: CASSHTRGAGNEQYF

v_gene: TRBV20-1
d_gene: NA
abundance: many
j_gene: TRBJ1-1
CDR3nt: TGCAGTGCTAGTGGGGGACATAACACTGAAGCTTTCTTT
CDR3aa: CSASGGHNTEAFF

v_gene: TRBV7-9
d_gene: TRBD1
abundance: NA
j_gene: TRBJ2-7
CDR3nt: TGTGCCAGCAGCCATCCAGGACAGGGATTCCACGAGCAGTACTTC
CDR3aa: CASSHPGQGFHEQYF

v_gene: TRBV11-2
d_gene: NA
abundance: NA
j_gene: TRBJ1-1
CDR3nt: TGTGCCAGCAGCCATGCGAGGGTAAGAAGGACTGAAGCTTTCTTT
CDR3aa: CASSHARVRRTEAFF

v_gene: TRBV5-1
d_gene: NA
abundance: few
j_gene: TRBJ1-1
CDR3nt: TGCGCCAGCAGCCCGGGAGGGGGGAGTCGGGGCACTGAAGCTTTCTTT
CDR3aa: CASSPGGGSRGTEAFF

v_gene: TRBV4-3
d_gene: TRBD1
abundance: many
j_gene: TRBJ2-1
CDR3nt: TGCGCCAGCAGCCGGGACAGGGGGCAAAACTACAATGAGCAGTTCTTC
CDR3aa: CASSRDRGQNYNEQFF

v_gene: TRBV12-3/TRBV12-4
d_gene: TRBD2
abundance: many
j_gene: TRBJ2-1
CDR3nt: TGTGCCAGCAGTTTATATAGCGGGGCTTCCAATGAGCAGTTCTTC
CDR3aa: CASSLYSGASNEQFF

v_gene: TRBV24-1
d_gene: NA
abundance: few
j_gene: TRBJ2-3
CDR3nt: TGTGCCACCAGTGTAGGGCAGGGAGGAGATACGCAGTATTTT
CDR3aa: CATSVGQGGDTQYF

v_gene: TRBV28
d_gene: NA
abundance: NA
j_gene: TRBJ2-1
CDR3nt: TGTGCCAGCAGTCCCCCCCACTATAATGAGCAGTTCTTC
CDR3aa: CASSPPHYNEQFF

v_gene: TRBV25-1
d_gene: TRBD1
abundance: few
j_gene: TRBJ1-1
CDR3nt: TGTGCCAGCAGTGAATTCCCCCCCCAACAGGGGACGAACACTGAAGCTTTCTTT
CDR3aa: CASSEFPPQQGTNTEAFF

v_gene: TRBV12-3/TRBV12-4
d_gene: NA
abundance: NA
j_gene: TRBJ1-5
CDR3nt: TGTGCCAGCCCCCACGGGGGGAATCGGCCCCAGCATTTT
CDR3aa: CASPHGGNRPQHF

v_gene: TRBV3-1
d_gene: NA
abundance: few
j_gene: TRBJ2-4
CDR3nt: TGTGCCAGCAGCCGACCAGGGGCGGCCAAAAACATTCAGTACTTC
CDR3aa: CASSRPGAAKNIQYF

v_gene: TRBV29-1
d_gene: NA
abundance: few
j_gene: TRBJ1-2
CDR3nt: TGCAGCGTTGGGCCTCCTAACTATGGCTACACCTTC
CDR3aa: CSVGPPNYGYTF

v_gene: TRBV11-2
d_gene: TRBD1
abundance: NA
j_gene: TRBJ2-5
CDR3nt: TGTGCCAGCAGCCATACAGGGGGAGAAGAGACCCAGTACTTC
CDR3aa: CASSHTGGEETQYF

v_gene: TRBV18
d_gene: NA
abundance: NA
j_gene: TRBJ1-1
CDR3nt: TGTGCCAGCTCTTCCTCCTTAGGGGGGATGGGTGAAGCTTTCTTT
CDR3aa: CASSSSLGGMGEAFF

v_gene: TRBV6-1
d_gene: TRBD2
abundance: NA
j_gene: TRBJ2-1
CDR3nt: TGTGCCAGCAGTGGAGCGGGGAAGACCTACAATGAGCAGTTCTTC
CDR3aa: CASSGAGKTYNEQFF

v_gene: TRBV5-1
d_gene: TRBD2
abundance: many
j_gene: TRBJ2-5
CDR3nt: TGCGCCAGCAGCCGGAGCGGGGGGGAAGAGACCCAGTACTTC
CDR3aa: CASSRSGGEETQYF

v_gene: TRBV4-3
d_gene: NA
abundance: NA
j_gene: TRBJ1-2
CDR3nt: TGCGCCAGCAGCCTCGATATCCGGGGCAGGAGTGGCTACACCTTC
CDR3aa: CASSLDIRGRSGYTF

v_gene: TRBV9
d_gene: NA
abundance: many
j_gene: TRBJ1-4
CDR3nt: TGTGCCAGCAGCGTTAGGGGTGACGGTGACGAAAAACTGTTTTTT
CDR3aa: CASSVRGDGDEKLFF